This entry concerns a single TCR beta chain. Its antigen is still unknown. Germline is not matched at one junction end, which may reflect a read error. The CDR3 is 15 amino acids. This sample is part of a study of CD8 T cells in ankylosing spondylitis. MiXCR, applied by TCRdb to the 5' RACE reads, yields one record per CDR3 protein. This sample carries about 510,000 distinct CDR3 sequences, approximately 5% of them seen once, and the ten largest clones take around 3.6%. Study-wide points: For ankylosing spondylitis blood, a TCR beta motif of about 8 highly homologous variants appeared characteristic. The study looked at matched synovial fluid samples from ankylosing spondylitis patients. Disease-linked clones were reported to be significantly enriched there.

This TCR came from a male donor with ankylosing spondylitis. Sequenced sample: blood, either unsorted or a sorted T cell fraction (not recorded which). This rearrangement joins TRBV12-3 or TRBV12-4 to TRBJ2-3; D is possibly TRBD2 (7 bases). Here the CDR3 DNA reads TGTCCCAGCAGTTTCGGGGCGGGGGCCCCGCAAACGCAGTATTTT. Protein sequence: CPSSFGAGAPQTQYF.